The 24 T cell receptor beta chains given below trace back to one sample, sequenced in a study of blood T cells in healthy people across ages. Through a sample-barcoded 5' primer and a J-beta primer mix, a second PCR was run for about 6 to 12 cycles. TCRdb reprocessed the 5' RACE reads with MiXCR, giving one entry per CDR3 protein. The sample comprises about 1,600,000 distinct CDR3 sequences, roughly 45% of which are singletons, and less than 8% rests with the top ten. Source material: blood. These receptors were taken from a woman under 30 in good health.

The DNA for the CDR3 is TGTGCCATCAGTGCTGGGGGAGATACGCAGTATTTT. Translation: CAISAGGDTQYF. The chain joins TRBV10-3 to TRBJ2-3, with D perhaps given as TRBD1 or TRBD2 (5 bases each). Germline lookup yields CDR1 ENHRY and CDR2 SYGVKD. V gave up 4 bases and J gave up 5 bases, with 7 bases separating them. The CDR3 sequence is 12 residues long.

The chain is built from TRBV10-2 and TRBJ2-1; TRBD2 aligns across 11 bases. The J call may be incorrect, as the DNA end agrees better with TRBJ2-7. The germline gives CDR1 WSHSY, CDR2 SAAADI. The CDR3 is 14 residues long. CDR3: CASSEGLADNEQYF. In nucleotides, the CDR3 is TGCGCCAGCTCCGAGGGACTAGCGGACAATGAGCAGTACTTC.

The chain links TRBV10-3 to TRBJ2-3; D perhaps matches TRBD1 (6 bases). Trimming cost V 3 bases and J 14 bases, with 15 bases left between them. Germline V gene sequence: CDR1 ENHRY, CDR2 SYGVKD. The CDR3 sequence is 12 residues long. The CDR3 here is CAISDPHREAYF. CDR3 coding DNA: TGTGCCATCAGTGATCCCCACAGGGAAGCGTATTTT.

This chain uses TRBV6-1 with TRBJ1-6, with TRBD1 matching over 7 bases. Germline V CDR1 and CDR2: MNHNS, SASEGT. V shed 2 bases and J 9 bases; nucleotides not matched to a gene: 19. The CDR3 consists of 19 residues. Written as DNA, the CDR3 is TGTGCCAGCAGTGAAAGGACAGGAGCGAAAGGCCTGCTTAGTTCACCCCTCCACTTT. Residues: CASSERTGAKGLLSSPLHF.

The V gene is TRBV12-3 or TRBV12-4, the J gene TRBJ1-1; D not resolved. The V and J ends lost 3 bases and 3 bases respectively, with 5 bases between them. CDR3 length equals 12 residues. The CDR3 sequence is CASSFPDTEAFF. The DNA of the CDR3 is TGTGCCAGCAGTTTCCCAGACACTGAAGCTTTCTTT.

The chain combines TRBV29-1 with TRBJ2-5; possible D gene TRBD1, 6 bases. CDR3 length: 13 residues. CDR1 is SQVTM, CDR2 ANQGSEA, per germline. The V and J ends lost 7 bases and 1 base respectively, with 13 bases between them. CDR3 region: CSAQGPTQETQYF. DNA of the CDR3: TGCAGCGCCCAGGGGCCTACCCAAGAGACCCAGTACTTC.

This clonotype turned up a few times. This chain connects TRBV27 to TRBJ2-3, with 7 bases that match TRBD1. Germline lookup yields CDR1 MNHEY and CDR2 SMNVEV (reference sequence). The length of the CDR3 is 13 residues. V shed 6 bases, J shed 7 bases, and the junction held 7 bases outside the gene matches. The CDR3 here is CASRPTGAHTQYF. DNA for the CDR3: TGTGCCAGCAGACCAACAGGGGCTCATACGCAGTATTTT.

Of note for this clonotype: Relative to the germline gene, one junction end is altered; a read error may explain this. The chain carries TRBV25-1 and TRBJ2-1; D remains ambiguous. Germline V lookup: CDR1 MGHDK, CDR2 SYGVNS. The CDR3 runs to 14 residues. This chain's CDR3 is CASSESLGNNGQFF. Written as DNA, the CDR3 is TGTGCCAGCAGTGAATCCCTGGGGAACAATGGGCAGTTCTTC.

The chain combines TRBV9 with TRBJ2-1; 13 positions agree with TRBD2. V gave up 1 base and J gave up 8 bases; unmatched junction bases: 12. This CDR3 is 18 amino acids long. Germline V gene data show CDR1 as SGDLS and CDR2 as YYNGEE. The CDR3 protein is CASSVRLAGGGARDEQFF. In DNA, the CDR3 is TGTGCCAGCAGCGTAAGACTAGCGGGAGGCGGGGCTAGGGATGAGCAGTTCTTC.

A few counts support this clonotype. The genes are TRBV15 and TRBJ2-7, with 7 positions matching TRBD2. Germline-derived CDR1 and CDR2 are LNHNV and YYDKDF (reference sequence). This CDR3 has 13 residues. Unmatched junction bases numbered 1, after V lost 3 bases and J lost 2 bases. CDR3 amino acids: CATSSGGTYEQYF. The CDR3 DNA reads as TGTGCCACCAGCAGCGGGGGGACCTACGAGCAGTACTTC.

This rearrangement joins TRBV12-3 or TRBV12-4 to TRBJ2-5, with D tentatively TRBD2 (7 bases). The V end lost 1 base, the J end lost 11 bases, and 14 bases lay between the germline ends. CDR3 length equals 13 residues. CDR3 sequence: CASSLGGGEEQYF. As DNA, the CDR3 is TGTGCCAGCAGTTTAGGGGGGGGCGAAGAGCAGTACTTC.

The chain has TRBV20-1 and TRBJ2-2; 9 bases align to TRBD2. Germline V lookup: CDR1 DFQATT, CDR2 SNEGSKA (reference sequence). After removal of 3 bases from V and 0 bases from J, the junction contained 5 bases not matched to a gene. This CDR3 region has 16 residues. The CDR3 sequence is CSARVAGASNTGELFF. CDR3 DNA sequence: TGCAGTGCTAGGGTAGCGGGGGCTTCGAACACCGGGGAGCTGTTTTTT.

V usage is TRBV7-2 and J usage is TRBJ1-2; possibly TRBD1 for D (5 bases). Germline assignment: CDR1 SGHTA and CDR2 FQGNSA. The V end was cut by 8 bases, the J end by 4 bases, with 11 bases between. This CDR3 comprises 12 residues. CDR3 residues: CASGRGVYGYTF. The DNA of the CDR3 is TGTGCCAGCGGTCGGGGGGTCTATGGCTACACCTTC.

The V gene is TRBV7-9, the J gene TRBJ2-2; 7 bases map to TRBD1. This CDR3 spans 14 amino acids. V dropped 5 bases and J dropped 3; count of bases not matched to a gene: 3. The germline V gene encodes CDR1 SEHNR and CDR2 FQNEAQ (reference sequence). The CDR3 DNA reads as TGTGCCAGCAGCCCTACAGGGGACACCGGGGAGCTGTTTTTT. This sequence encodes CASSPTGDTGELFF.

This clonotype was counted between two and nine times. The chain is built from TRBV20-1 and TRBJ2-3; D is unclear. The germline V gene has CDR1 DFQATT and CDR2 SNEGSKA (reference sequence). This CDR3 is 12 amino acids long. V was trimmed by 4 bases and J by 1 base, leaving 6 bases between them. The chain's CDR3 is CSAIPGTDTQYF. CDR3 in DNA: TGCAGTGCTATACCGGGCACAGATACGCAGTATTTT.

The chain is built from TRBV27 and TRBJ2-7, with D unresolved. The CDR3 runs 13 residues. Germline V gene data show CDR1 as MNHEY and CDR2 as SMNVEV (reference sequence). The V and J ends lost 7 bases and 4 bases respectively, with 14 bases between them. DNA for the CDR3: TGTGCCAGCACCCCTAACCCCTCTTACGAGCAGTACTTC. This encodes CASTPNPSYEQYF.

This clonotype has just a few counts. The rearrangement uses TRBV7-6 and TRBJ2-1; TRBD2 matches 13 bases. This CDR3 has 16 amino acids. J was trimmed by 5 bases and V by 5 bases; bases with no gene match: 6. The germline V gene encodes CDR1 SGHVS and CDR2 FNYEAQ. CDR3 nucleotide sequence: TGTGCCAGCAGCAGCCCCGGGACTAGCGGGGACAATGAGCAGTTCTTC. Protein product: CASSSPGTSGDNEQFF.

The DNA for the CDR3 is TGTGCCAGCAGTGAATATTCAGGGGGGGACGAGCAGTACTTC. Residues: CASSEYSGGDEQYF. The chain is built from TRBV25-1 and TRBJ2-7; D assignment may be TRBD1 or TRBD2 (7 bases each). Germline V gene data show CDR1 as MGHDK and CDR2 as SYGVNS. This CDR3 region has 14 residues. The V and J ends lost 0 bases and 5 bases respectively, with 11 bases between them.

CDR3: CASSEEGGHGQPQHF. As DNA, the CDR3 is TGTGCCAGCAGTGAAGAGGGGGGACACGGTCAGCCCCAGCATTTT. The V call is TRBV2, the J call TRBJ1-5; D possibly corresponds to TRBD1 (6 bases). V was clipped by 1 base and J by 6 bases, with 13 bases between them. This CDR3 region has 15 residues. The V gene's germline CDR1 is SNHLY and CDR2 FYNNEI.

CDR3 amino acids: CASSIGLAGDNEQFF. CDR3 in DNA: TGTGCCAGTAGCATCGGACTAGCGGGCGACAATGAGCAGTTCTTC. J is TRBJ2-1 and V is TRBV19; 11 positions agree with TRBD2. Per germline, CDR1 LNHDA and CDR2 SQIVND (reference sequence). After removal of 6 bases from V and 5 bases from J, the junction contained 6 bases not matched to a gene. The length of the CDR3 is 15 residues.

This clonotype was observed a handful of times. The V and J genes are TRBV20-1 and TRBJ2-3, with D tentatively TRBD1 or TRBD2 (5 bases each). V dropped 0 bases and J dropped 5 bases, with 18 bases sitting between them. Germline CDR1 and CDR2: DFQATT and SNEGSKA (reference sequence). The CDR3 totals 16 residues. In DNA form, the CDR3 reads TGCAGTGCTAGAGATTCCCAGGGACCGGGGTTAGATACGCAGTATTTT. It translates to CSARDSQGPGLDTQYF.

This clonotype has just a few counts. J is TRBJ1-2 and V is TRBV12-3 or TRBV12-4; D unresolved. Trimming took off 2 bases at V and 6 bases at J, with 13 bases between the two ends. The CDR3 is 14 residues long. The CDR3 DNA is TGTGCCAGCAGTTTAAATCGGCAGGCCCATGGCTACACCTTC. Protein sequence: CASSLNRQAHGYTF.

This clonotype was counted between two and nine times. The J gene is TRBJ2-5, the V gene TRBV12-3 or TRBV12-4, with 7 positions matching TRBD2. The J call is uncertain, as TRBJ2-7 better fits the DNA end. CDR3 size: 15 residues. In nucleotides, the CDR3 is TGTGCCAGCAGTCCCCGGGGGAGCGGGAACTACGAGCAGTACTTC. As protein: CASSPRGSGNYEQYF.

The chain combines TRBV18 with TRBJ2-7; D is unresolved. Germline V gene lookup returns CDR1 KGHSH and CDR2 LQKENI. V lost 4 bases, J lost 4 bases, and 29 bases lay in between. The CDR3 spans 19 residues. CDR3 nucleotides: TGTGCCAGCTCACAATCTAGTGACCCCTCCCCACACCTTCCGTACGAGCAGTACTTC. This encodes CASSQSSDPSPHLPYEQYF.